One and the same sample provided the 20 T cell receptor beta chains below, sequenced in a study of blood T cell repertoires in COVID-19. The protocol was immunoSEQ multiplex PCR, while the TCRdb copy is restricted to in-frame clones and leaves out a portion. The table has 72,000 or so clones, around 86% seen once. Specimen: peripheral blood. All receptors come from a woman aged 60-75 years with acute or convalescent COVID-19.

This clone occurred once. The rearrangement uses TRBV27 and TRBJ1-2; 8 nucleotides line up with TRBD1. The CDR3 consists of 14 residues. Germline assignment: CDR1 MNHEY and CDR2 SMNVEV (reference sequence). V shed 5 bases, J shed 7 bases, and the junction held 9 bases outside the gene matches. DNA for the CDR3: TGTGCCAGCAGTCCTGACAGGGGTTGGGGTGGCTACACCTTC. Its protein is CASSPDRGWGGYTF.

CDR3 nucleotide sequence: TGTGCCAGCAGCCTGGAAGGGGCCCGTCATAATTCACCCCTCCACTTT. It translates to CASSLEGARHNSPLHF. The gene calls are TRBV5-6 and TRBJ1-6; tentative D call: TRBD1 (5 bases). Germline loops: CDR1 SGHDT, CDR2 YYEEEE. Trimming pared 4 bases from V and 5 bases from J, leaving 16 bases between. The CDR3 contains 16 residues. Based on the CDR3 plus reference TRBV5-6 and TRBJ1-6, the full variable domain is DAGVTQSPTHLIKTRGQQVTLRCSPKSGHDTVSWYQQALGQGPQFIFQYYEEEERQRGNFPDRFSGHQFPNYSSELNVNALLLGDSALYLCASSLEGARHNSPLHFGNGTRLTVT.

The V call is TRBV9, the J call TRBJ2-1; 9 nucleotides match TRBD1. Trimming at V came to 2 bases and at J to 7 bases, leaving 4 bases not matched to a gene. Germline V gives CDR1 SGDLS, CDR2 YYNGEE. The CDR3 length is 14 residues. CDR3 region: CASSVGQGGNEQFF. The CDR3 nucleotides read TGTGCCAGCAGCGTGGGACAGGGTGGTAATGAGCAGTTCTTC.

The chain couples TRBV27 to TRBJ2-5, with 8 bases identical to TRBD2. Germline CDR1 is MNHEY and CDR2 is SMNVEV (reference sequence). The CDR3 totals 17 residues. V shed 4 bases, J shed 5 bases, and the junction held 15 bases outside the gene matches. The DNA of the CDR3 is TGTGCCAGCAGTTCGGTCCTAACTGGCGGGGGGCTGGAGACCCAGTACTTC. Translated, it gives CASSSVLTGGGLETQYF.

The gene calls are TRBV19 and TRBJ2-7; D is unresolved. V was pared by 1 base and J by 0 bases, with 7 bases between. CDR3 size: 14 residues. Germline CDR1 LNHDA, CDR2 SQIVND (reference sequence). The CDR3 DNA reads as TGTGCCAGTAGTATAGCAGTAAGCTCCTACGAGCAGTACTTC. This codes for CASSIAVSSYEQYF.

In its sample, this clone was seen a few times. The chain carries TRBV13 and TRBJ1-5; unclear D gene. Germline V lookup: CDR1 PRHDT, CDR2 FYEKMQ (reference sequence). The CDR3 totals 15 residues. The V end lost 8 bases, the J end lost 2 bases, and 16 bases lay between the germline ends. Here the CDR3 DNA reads TGTGCCAGCTATCACTTGGGCGGGGGCAATCAGCCCCAGCATTTT. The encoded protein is CASYHLGGGNQPQHF.

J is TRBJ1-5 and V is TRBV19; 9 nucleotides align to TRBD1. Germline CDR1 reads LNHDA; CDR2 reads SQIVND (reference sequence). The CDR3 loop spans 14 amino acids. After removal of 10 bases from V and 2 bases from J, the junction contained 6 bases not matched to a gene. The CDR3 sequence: CATSQGAGNQPQHF. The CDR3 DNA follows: TGTGCCACCTCACAGGGGGCAGGCAATCAGCCCCAGCATTTT.

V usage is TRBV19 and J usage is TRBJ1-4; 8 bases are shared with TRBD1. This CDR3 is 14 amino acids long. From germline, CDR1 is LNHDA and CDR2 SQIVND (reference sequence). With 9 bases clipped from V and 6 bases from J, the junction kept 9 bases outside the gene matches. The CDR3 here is CASYQATGDEKLFF. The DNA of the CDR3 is TGTGCCAGCTATCAAGCGACAGGGGATGAAAAACTGTTTTTT. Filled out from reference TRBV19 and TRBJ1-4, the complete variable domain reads DGGITQSPKYLFRKEGQNVTLSCEQNLNHDAMYWYRQDPGQGLRLIYYSQIVNDFQKGDIAEGYSVSREKKESFPLTVTSAQKNPTAFYLCASYQATGDEKLFFGSGTQLSVL.

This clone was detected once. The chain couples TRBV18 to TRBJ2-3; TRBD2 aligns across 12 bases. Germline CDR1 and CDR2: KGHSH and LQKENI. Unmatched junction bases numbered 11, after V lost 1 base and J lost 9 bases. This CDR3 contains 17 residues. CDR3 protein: CASSPRQASGGAGTQYF. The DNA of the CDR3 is TGTGCCAGCTCACCACGCCAGGCTAGCGGGGGGGCCGGCACGCAGTATTTT.

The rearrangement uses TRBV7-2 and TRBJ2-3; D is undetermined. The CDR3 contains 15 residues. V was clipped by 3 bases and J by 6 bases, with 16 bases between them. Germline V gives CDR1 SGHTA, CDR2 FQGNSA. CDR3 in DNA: TGTGCCAGCAGCTTGGTCGGAATCCCGGGTGATACGCAGTATTTT. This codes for CASSLVGIPGDTQYF. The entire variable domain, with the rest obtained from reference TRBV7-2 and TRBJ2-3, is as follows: GAGVSQSPSNKVTEKGKDVELRCDPISGHTALYWYRQSLGQGLEFLIYFQGNSAPDKSGLPSDRFSAERTGGSVSTLTIQRTQQEDSAVYLCASSLVGIPGDTQYFGPGTRLTVL.

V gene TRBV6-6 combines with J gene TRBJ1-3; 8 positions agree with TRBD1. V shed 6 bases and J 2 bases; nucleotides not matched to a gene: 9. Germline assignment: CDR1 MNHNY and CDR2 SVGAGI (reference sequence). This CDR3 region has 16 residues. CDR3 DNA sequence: TGTGCCAGCAGCCCCCGGGACAGGCGGACTGGAAACACCATATATTTT. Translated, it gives CASSPRDRRTGNTIYF.

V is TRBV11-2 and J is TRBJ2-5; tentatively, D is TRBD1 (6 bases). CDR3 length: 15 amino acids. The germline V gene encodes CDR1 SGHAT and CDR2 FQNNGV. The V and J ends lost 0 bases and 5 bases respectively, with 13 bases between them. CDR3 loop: CASSLEVTGLETQYF. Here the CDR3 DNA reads TGTGCCAGCAGCTTAGAGGTCACAGGGCTGGAGACCCAGTACTTC.

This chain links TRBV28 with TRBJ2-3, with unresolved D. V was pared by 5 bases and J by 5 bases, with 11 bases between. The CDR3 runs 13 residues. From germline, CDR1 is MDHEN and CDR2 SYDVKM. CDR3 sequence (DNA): TGTGCCAGCAGTCCCCCCGGGTTAGATACGCAGTATTTT. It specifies CASSPPGLDTQYF.

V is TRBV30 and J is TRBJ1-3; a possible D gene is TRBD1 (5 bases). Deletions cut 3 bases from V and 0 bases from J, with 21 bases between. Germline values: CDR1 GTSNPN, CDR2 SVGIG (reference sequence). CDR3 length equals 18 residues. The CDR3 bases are TGTGCCTGGAGCATAACATACGGACAAACCATCTCTGGAAACACCATATATTTT. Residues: CAWSITYGQTISGNTIYF. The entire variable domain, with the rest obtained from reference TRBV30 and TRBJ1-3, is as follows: SQTIHQWPATLVQPVGSPLSLECTVEGTSNPNLYWYRQAAGRGLQLLFYSVGIGQISSEVPQNLSASRPQDRQFILSSKKLLLSDSGFYLCAWSITYGQTISGNTIYFGEGSWLTVV.

The CDR3: CASSLDLGTGQGETQYF. In DNA form, the CDR3 reads TGTGCCAGCAGCTTGGACCTCGGGACAGGGCAAGGAGAGACCCAGTACTTC. The chain recombines TRBV5-6 with TRBJ2-5; 9 bases align to TRBD1. The germline V gene has CDR1 SGHDT and CDR2 YYEEEE. The CDR3 totals 17 residues. The ends lost 0 bases at V and 4 bases at J; junction bases unmatched: 10.

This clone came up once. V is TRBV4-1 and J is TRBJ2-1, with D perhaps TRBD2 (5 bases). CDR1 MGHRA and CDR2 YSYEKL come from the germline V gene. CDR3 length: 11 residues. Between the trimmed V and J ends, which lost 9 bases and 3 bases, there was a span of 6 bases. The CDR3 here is CASRGYNEQFF. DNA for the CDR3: TGCGCCAGTCGGGGCTACAATGAGCAGTTCTTC.

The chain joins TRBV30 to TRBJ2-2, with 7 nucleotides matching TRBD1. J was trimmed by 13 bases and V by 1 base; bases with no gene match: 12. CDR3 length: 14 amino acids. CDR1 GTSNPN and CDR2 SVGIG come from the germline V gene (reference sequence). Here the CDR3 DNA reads TGTGCCTGGAGTGCGGATGACAGGGCTGGAGGGCTGTTTTTT. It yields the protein CAWSADDRAGGLFF.

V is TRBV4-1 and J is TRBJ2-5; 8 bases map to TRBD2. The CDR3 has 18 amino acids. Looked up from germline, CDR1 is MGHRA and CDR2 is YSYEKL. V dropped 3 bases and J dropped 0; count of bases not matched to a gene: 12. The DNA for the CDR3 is TGCGCCAGCAGCCATAAGACGGGGGGGAATAGGAACCAAGAGACCCAGTACTTC. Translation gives CASSHKTGGNRNQETQYF.

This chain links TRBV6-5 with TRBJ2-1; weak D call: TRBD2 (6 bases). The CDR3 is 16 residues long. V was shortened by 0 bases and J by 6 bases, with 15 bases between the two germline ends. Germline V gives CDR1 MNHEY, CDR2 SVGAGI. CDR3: CASSYSRSGTPNEQFF. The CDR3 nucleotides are TGTGCCAGCAGTTACTCGAGGTCCGGGACTCCCAATGAGCAGTTCTTC.

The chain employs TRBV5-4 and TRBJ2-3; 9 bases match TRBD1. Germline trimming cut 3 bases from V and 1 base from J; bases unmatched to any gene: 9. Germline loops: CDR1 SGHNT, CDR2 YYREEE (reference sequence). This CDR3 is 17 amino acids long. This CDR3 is CASSSPGQGLGTDTQYF. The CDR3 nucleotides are TGTGCCAGCAGCTCTCCGGGACAGGGTTTGGGCACAGATACGCAGTATTTT.